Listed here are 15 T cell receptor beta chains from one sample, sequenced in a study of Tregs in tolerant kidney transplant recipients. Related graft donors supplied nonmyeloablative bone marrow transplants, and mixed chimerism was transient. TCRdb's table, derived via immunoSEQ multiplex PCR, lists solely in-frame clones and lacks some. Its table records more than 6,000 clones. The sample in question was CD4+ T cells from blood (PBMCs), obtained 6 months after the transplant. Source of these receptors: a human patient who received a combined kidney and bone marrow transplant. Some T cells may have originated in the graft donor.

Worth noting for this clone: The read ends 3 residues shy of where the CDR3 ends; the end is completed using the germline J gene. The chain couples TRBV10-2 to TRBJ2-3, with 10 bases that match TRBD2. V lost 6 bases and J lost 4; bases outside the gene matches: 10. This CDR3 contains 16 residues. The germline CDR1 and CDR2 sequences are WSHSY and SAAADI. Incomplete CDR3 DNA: TGCGCCAGCAGCCTAATCACTAGCGGGAAGGCAGATACG. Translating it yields CASSLITSGKADT. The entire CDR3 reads CASSLITSGKADTQYF.

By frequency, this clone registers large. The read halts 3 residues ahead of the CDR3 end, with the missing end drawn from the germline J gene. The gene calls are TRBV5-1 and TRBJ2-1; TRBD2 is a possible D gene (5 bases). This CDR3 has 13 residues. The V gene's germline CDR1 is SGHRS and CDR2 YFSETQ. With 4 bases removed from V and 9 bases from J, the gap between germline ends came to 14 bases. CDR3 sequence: CASSVELATEQFF. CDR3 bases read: TGCGCCAGCAGCGTGGAATTAGCGACTGAG.

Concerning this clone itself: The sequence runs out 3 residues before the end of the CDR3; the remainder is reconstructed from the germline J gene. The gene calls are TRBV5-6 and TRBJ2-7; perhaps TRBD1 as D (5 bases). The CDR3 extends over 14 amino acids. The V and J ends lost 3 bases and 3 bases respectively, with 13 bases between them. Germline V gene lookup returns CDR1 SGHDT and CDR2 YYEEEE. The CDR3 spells CASSSQGSVYEQYF. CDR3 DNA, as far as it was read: TGTGCCAGCAGCTCCCAGGGTTCAGTCTACGAG.

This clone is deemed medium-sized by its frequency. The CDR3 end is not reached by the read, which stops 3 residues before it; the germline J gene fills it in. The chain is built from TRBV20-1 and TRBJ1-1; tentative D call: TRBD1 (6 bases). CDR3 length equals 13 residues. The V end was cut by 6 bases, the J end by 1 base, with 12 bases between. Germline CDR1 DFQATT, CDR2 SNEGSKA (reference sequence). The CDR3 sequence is CSAGGGGNTEAFF. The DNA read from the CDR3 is TGCAGTGCCGGGGGCGGGGGGAACACTGAA.

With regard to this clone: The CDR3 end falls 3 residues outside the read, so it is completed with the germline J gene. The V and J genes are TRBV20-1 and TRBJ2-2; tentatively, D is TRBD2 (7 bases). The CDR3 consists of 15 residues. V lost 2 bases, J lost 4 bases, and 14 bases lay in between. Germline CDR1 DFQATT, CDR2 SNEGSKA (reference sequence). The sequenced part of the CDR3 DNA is TGCAGTGCTAGAATAGGGGGGGCGACCACCGGGGAG. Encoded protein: CSARIGGATTGE. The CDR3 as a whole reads CSARIGGATTGELFF.

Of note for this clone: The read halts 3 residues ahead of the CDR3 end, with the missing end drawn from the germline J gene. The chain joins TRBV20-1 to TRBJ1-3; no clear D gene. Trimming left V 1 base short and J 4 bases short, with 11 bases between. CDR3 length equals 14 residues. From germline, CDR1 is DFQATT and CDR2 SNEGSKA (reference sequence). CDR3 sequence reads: CSARAPRGGNTIYF. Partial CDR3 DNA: TGCAGTGCTAGAGCCCCACGAGGGGGAAACACC.

CDR3 residues: CASSLAGGRETQYF. Partial CDR3 DNA: TGTGCCAGCAGCTTAGCAGGGGGCAGGGAGACC. The chain is built from TRBV7-2 and TRBJ2-5; TRBD1 matches at 7 bases. The sequenced fragment ends 3 residues before the CDR3 boundary, so the rest is inferred from the germline J gene. This CDR3 spans 14 amino acids. CDR1 is SGHTA and CDR2 is FQGNSA in the germline V gene. V lost 0 bases and J lost 5; bases outside the gene matches: 3. The complete variable domain, with remaining parts taken from reference TRBV7-2 and TRBJ2-5, reads GAGVSQSPSNKVTEKGKDVELRCDPISGHTALYWYRQSLGQGLEFLIYFQGNSAPDKSGLPSDRFSAERTGGSVSTLTIQRTQQEDSAVYLCASSLAGGRETQYFGPGTRLLVL.

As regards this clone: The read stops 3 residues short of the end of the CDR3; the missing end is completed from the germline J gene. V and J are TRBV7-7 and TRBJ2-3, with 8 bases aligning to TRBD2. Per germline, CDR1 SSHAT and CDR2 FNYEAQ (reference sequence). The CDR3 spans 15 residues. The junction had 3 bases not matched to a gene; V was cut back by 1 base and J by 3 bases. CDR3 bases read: TGTGCCAGCAGCTTAGGTAGCGGGAAAACAGATACG. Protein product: CASSLGSGKTDT. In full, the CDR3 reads CASSLGSGKTDTQYF. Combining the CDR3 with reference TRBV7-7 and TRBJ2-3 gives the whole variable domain GAGVSQSPRYKVTKRGQDVTLRCDPISSHATLYWYQQALGQGPEFLTYFNYEAQPDKSGLPSDRFSAERPEGSISTLTIQRTEQRDSAMYRCASSLGSGKTDTQYFGPGTRLTVL.

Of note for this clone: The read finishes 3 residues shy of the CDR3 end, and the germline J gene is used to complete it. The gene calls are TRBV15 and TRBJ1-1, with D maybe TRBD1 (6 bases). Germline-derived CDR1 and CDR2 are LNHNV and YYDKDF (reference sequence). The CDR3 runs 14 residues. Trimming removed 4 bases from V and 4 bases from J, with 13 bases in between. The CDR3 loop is CATSTDRIVTEAFF. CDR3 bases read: TGTGCCACCAGCACCGACAGGATCGTCACTGAA.

Here the CDR3 reads CASSLLGAGANVLTF. The part of the CDR3 DNA that was read is TGCGCCAGCAGCCTCCTCGGGGCTGGGGCCAACGTC. V is TRBV5-1 and J is TRBJ2-6; tentatively, D is TRBD2 (5 bases). The read terminates 3 residues ahead of where the CDR3 ends, so the germline J gene completes it. The length of the CDR3 is 15 residues. Looked up from germline, CDR1 is SGHRS and CDR2 is YFSETQ. With 4 bases removed from V and 2 bases from J, the gap between germline ends came to 10 bases.

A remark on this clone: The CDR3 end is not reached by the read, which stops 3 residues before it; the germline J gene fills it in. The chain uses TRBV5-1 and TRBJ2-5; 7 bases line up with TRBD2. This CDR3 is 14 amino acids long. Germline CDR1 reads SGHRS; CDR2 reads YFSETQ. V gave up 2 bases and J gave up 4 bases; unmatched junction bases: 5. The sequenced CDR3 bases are TGCGCCAGCAGCTTAGCGGGATTGGGAGAGACC. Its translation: CASSLAGLGET. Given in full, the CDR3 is CASSLAGLGETQYF. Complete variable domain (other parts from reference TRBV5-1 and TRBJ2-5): KAGVTQTPRYLIKTRGQQVTLSCSPISGHRSVSWYQQTPGQGLQFLFEYFSETQRNKGNFPGRFSGRQFSNSRSEMNVSTLELGDSALYLCASSLAGLGETQYFGPGTRLLVL.

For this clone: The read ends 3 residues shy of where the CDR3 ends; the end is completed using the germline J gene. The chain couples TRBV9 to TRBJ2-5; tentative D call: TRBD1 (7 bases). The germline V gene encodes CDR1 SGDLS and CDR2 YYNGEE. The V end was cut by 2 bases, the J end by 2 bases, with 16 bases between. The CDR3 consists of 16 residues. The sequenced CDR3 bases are TGTGCCAGCAGCGTCGAGGGGGCCGGGACTCAAGAGACC. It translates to CASSVEGAGTQET. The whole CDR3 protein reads CASSVEGAGTQETQYF.

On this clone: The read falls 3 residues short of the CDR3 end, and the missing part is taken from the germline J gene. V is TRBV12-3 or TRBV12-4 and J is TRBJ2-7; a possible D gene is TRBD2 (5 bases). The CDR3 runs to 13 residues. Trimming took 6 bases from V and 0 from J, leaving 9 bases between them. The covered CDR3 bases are TGTGCCAGCAGAATAGCGAGCTCCTACGAG. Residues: CASRIASSYE. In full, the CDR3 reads CASRIASSYEQYF.

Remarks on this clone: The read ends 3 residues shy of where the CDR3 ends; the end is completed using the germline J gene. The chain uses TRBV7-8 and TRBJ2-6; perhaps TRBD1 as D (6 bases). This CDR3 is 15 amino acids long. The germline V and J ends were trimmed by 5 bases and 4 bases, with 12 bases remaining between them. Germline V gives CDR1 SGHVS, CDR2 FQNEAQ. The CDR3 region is CASSIYRAGANVLTF. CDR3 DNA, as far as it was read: TGTGCCAGCAGCATTTACAGGGCCGGGGCCAACGTC.

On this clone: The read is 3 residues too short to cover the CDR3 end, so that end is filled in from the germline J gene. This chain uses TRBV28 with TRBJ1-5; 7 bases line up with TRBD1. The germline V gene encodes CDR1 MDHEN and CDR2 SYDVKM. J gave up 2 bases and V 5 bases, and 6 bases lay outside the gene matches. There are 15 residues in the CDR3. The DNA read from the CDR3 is TGTGCCAGCAGTCCAAGACAGGGCGGCAATCAGCCC. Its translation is CASSPRQGGNQP. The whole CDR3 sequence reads CASSPRQGGNQPQHF.